These T cell receptor beta chains were read from a single sample in a study of Graves' ophthalmopathy and Graves' hyperthyroidism. TCRdb itself ran the multiplex PCR reads through MiXCR, one entry per CDR3 protein. The table lists roughly 400,000 distinct CDR3 sequences, approximately 15% of them singletons, with around 7% in the top ten. The sample taken for sequencing was peripheral blood. These TCRs come from a woman under 30 with stable Graves' hyperthyroidism. Both conserved end residues are part of each CDR3. D genes are given only for firm matches. For some rows the clone size is stated as once, few or many, or as a class when expanded; others skip it.

clone_size: -; j_call: TRBJ1-2; d_call: -; v_call: TRBV30; cdr3_aa: CASQRGRDYGYTF; cdr3_nt: TGTGCCTCCCAAAGGGGCAGAGACTATGGCTACACCTTC
clone_size: -; j_call: TRBJ1-1; d_call: -; v_call: TRBV6-2/TRBV6-3; cdr3_aa: CASISVRGDTEAFF; cdr3_nt: TGTGCCAGCATTTCGGTACGTGGTGACACTGAAGCTTTCTTT
clone_size: many; j_call: TRBJ2-2; d_call: -; v_call: TRBV29-1; cdr3_aa: CSAIPGNGELFF; cdr3_nt: TGCAGCGCTATTCCGGGGAACGGGGAGCTGTTTTTT
clone_size: many; j_call: TRBJ1-1; d_call: TRBD1; v_call: TRBV10-3; cdr3_aa: CAIAGQGEAFF; cdr3_nt: TGTGCCATCGCCGGACAGGGCGAAGCTTTCTTT
clone_size: -; j_call: TRBJ1-2; d_call: -; v_call: TRBV3-1; cdr3_aa: CASSQVLSALGAGGYTF; cdr3_nt: TGTGCCAGCAGCCAAGTCTTATCAGCGTTAGGCGCTGGTGGCTACACCTTC
clone_size: many; j_call: TRBJ1-1; d_call: TRBD1; v_call: TRBV9; cdr3_aa: CASTDQGGTEAFF; cdr3_nt: TGTGCCAGCACCGACCAGGGGGGGACTGAAGCTTTCTTT
clone_size: many; j_call: TRBJ2-7; d_call: -; v_call: TRBV19; cdr3_aa: CASTAGGGRAYEQYF; cdr3_nt: TGTGCCAGTACCGCAGGTGGGGGGCGTGCCTACGAGCAGTACTTC
clone_size: many; j_call: TRBJ1-1; d_call: TRBD1; v_call: TRBV27; cdr3_aa: CASFETGISEAFF; cdr3_nt: TGTGCCAGCTTCGAGACAGGGATCTCTGAAGCTTTCTTT
clone_size: many; j_call: TRBJ1-5; d_call: TRBD1; v_call: TRBV2; cdr3_aa: CASSSTGYSNQPQHF; cdr3_nt: TGTGCCAGCAGCTCGACAGGGTATAGCAATCAGCCCCAGCATTTT
clone_size: -; j_call: TRBJ1-1; d_call: TRBD1; v_call: TRBV3-1; cdr3_aa: CASSPRDRGHTEAFF; cdr3_nt: TGTGCCAGCAGCCCCCGGGACAGGGGGCACACTGAAGCTTTCTTT
clone_size: many; j_call: TRBJ1-1; d_call: -; v_call: TRBV29-1; cdr3_aa: CSVGGGSSTEAFF; cdr3_nt: TGCAGCGTGGGAGGAGGGAGTAGTACTGAAGCTTTCTTT
clone_size: many; j_call: TRBJ1-6; d_call: -; v_call: TRBV19; cdr3_aa: CASNLDMDSPLHF; cdr3_nt: TGTGCCAGTAACCTCGACATGGATTCACCCCTCCACTTT
clone_size: -; j_call: TRBJ2-5; d_call: -; v_call: TRBV2; cdr3_aa: CASTLSETQYF; cdr3_nt: TGTGCCAGCACCCTGTCTGAGACCCAGTACTTC
clone_size: many; j_call: TRBJ1-2; d_call: -; v_call: TRBV6-5; cdr3_aa: CASSYGSGMGYTF; cdr3_nt: TGTGCCAGCAGTTACGGATCGGGGATGGGCTACACCTTC
clone_size: many; j_call: TRBJ2-2; d_call: -; v_call: TRBV6-2/TRBV6-3; cdr3_aa: CASSMSFGTMNTGELFF; cdr3_nt: TGTGCCAGCAGTATGTCTTTCGGGACAATGAACACCGGGGAGCTGTTTTTT
clone_size: many; j_call: TRBJ1-1; d_call: -; v_call: TRBV11-3; cdr3_aa: CASSLGQNENTEAFF; cdr3_nt: TGTGCCAGCAGCTTAGGGCAGAATGAGAACACTGAAGCTTTCTTT
clone_size: many; j_call: TRBJ1-2; d_call: -; v_call: TRBV11-1; cdr3_aa: CASSPSPGRTVGYGYTF; cdr3_nt: TGTGCCAGCAGCCCCTCACCCGGACGGACAGTCGGCTATGGCTACACCTTC
clone_size: once; j_call: TRBJ1-6; d_call: -; v_call: TRBV6-1; cdr3_aa: CASREDARANSPLHF; cdr3_nt: TGTGCCAGCCGTGAGGACGCCCGCGCTAATTCACCCCTCCACTTT
clone_size: many; j_call: TRBJ2-7; d_call: -; v_call: TRBV2; cdr3_aa: CASSGNRGANNEQYF; cdr3_nt: TGTGCCAGCAGTGGCAACCGGGGGGCGAACAACGAGCAGTACTTC
clone_size: many; j_call: TRBJ2-7; d_call: TRBD2; v_call: TRBV27; cdr3_aa: CASRKTSGDPYEQYF; cdr3_nt: TGTGCCAGCAGAAAGACTAGCGGGGACCCCTACGAGCAGTACTTC
clone_size: many; j_call: TRBJ1-1; d_call: -; v_call: TRBV7-2; cdr3_aa: CASSLGKMDTEAFF; cdr3_nt: TGTGCCAGCAGCTTAGGGAAAATGGACACTGAAGCTTTCTTT
clone_size: -; j_call: TRBJ2-7; d_call: -; v_call: TRBV11-1; cdr3_aa: CASSLKGPGPAAYEQYF; cdr3_nt: TGTGCCAGCAGCTTAAAGGGACCGGGCCCCGCAGCCTACGAGCAGTACTTC
clone_size: many; j_call: TRBJ1-1; d_call: TRBD1; v_call: TRBV19; cdr3_aa: CASTLVGQGSAEAFF; cdr3_nt: TGTGCCAGTACCCTCGTAGGACAGGGTTCAGCTGAAGCTTTCTTT
clone_size: many; j_call: TRBJ2-4; d_call: TRBD1; v_call: TRBV15; cdr3_aa: CATEQGQGNIQYF; cdr3_nt: TGTGCCACCGAGCAGGGACAGGGAAACATTCAGTACTTC
clone_size: many; j_call: TRBJ1-5; d_call: -; v_call: TRBV15; cdr3_aa: CATSRDGAGRNSNQPQHF; cdr3_nt: TGTGCCACCAGCAGAGATGGGGCAGGGAGAAATAGCAATCAGCCCCAGCATTTT
clone_size: few; j_call: TRBJ2-7; d_call: -; v_call: TRBV14; cdr3_aa: CASSQARALEQYF; cdr3_nt: TGTGCCAGCAGCCAAGCCAGGGCTCTCGAGCAGTACTTC
clone_size: few; j_call: TRBJ2-4; d_call: TRBD1; v_call: TRBV2; cdr3_aa: CAGRTGWENIKYF; cdr3_nt: TGTGCCGGAAGGACAGGATGGGAAAACATTAAGTACTTC
clone_size: many; j_call: TRBJ1-3; d_call: -; v_call: TRBV5-1; cdr3_aa: CASSLAGRNTIYF; cdr3_nt: TGCGCCAGCAGCTTGGCCGGGAGAAACACCATATATTTT
clone_size: -; j_call: TRBJ1-1; d_call: TRBD1; v_call: TRBV6-2/TRBV6-3; cdr3_aa: CASSKPSGGDTEAFF; cdr3_nt: TGTGCCAGCAGTAAACCCTCAGGGGGAGACACTGAAGCTTTCTTT
clone_size: many; j_call: TRBJ1-2; d_call: -; v_call: TRBV7-2; cdr3_aa: CASSLNQGTYLF; cdr3_nt: TGTGCCAGCAGCTTGAATCAAGGAACTTACCTCTTC
clone_size: many; j_call: TRBJ2-2; d_call: TRBD1; v_call: TRBV20-1; cdr3_aa: CSARPRDRNTGELFF; cdr3_nt: TGCAGTGCTAGACCCCGGGACAGGAACACCGGGGAGCTGTTTTTT
clone_size: many; j_call: TRBJ1-2; d_call: -; v_call: TRBV29-1; cdr3_aa: CSVEGSNYGYTF; cdr3_nt: TGCAGCGTGGAGGGCAGCAACTATGGCTACACCTTC
clone_size: -; j_call: TRBJ2-5; d_call: -; v_call: TRBV19; cdr3_aa: CASSMVTGSLGETQYF; cdr3_nt: TGTGCCAGTAGTATGGTGACAGGATCCCTGGGGGAGACCCAGTACTTC
clone_size: many; j_call: TRBJ2-7; d_call: TRBD2; v_call: TRBV12-3/TRBV12-4; cdr3_aa: CASSSGGWSEQYF; cdr3_nt: TGTGCCAGCAGTAGCGGGGGGTGGAGCGAGCAGTACTTC
clone_size: many; j_call: TRBJ1-1; d_call: -; v_call: TRBV14; cdr3_aa: CASSQGLLMAFF; cdr3_nt: TGTGCCAGCAGCCAAGGACTCTTGATGGCTTTCTTT
clone_size: many; j_call: TRBJ1-1; d_call: -; v_call: TRBV20-1; cdr3_aa: CSARSGNTEAFF; cdr3_nt: TGCAGTGCTAGATCAGGGAACACTGAAGCTTTCTTT
clone_size: many; j_call: TRBJ2-7; d_call: -; v_call: TRBV7-8; cdr3_aa: CASSSPDRLSSYEQYF; cdr3_nt: TGTGCCAGCAGCTCCCCTGACAGGCTGAGCTCCTACGAGCAGTACTTC
clone_size: many; j_call: TRBJ1-5; d_call: TRBD1; v_call: TRBV10-2; cdr3_aa: CASSDWDRGVGQPQHF; cdr3_nt: TGCGCCAGCAGTGATTGGGACAGGGGAGTAGGTCAGCCCCAACATTTT
clone_size: many; j_call: TRBJ2-5; d_call: -; v_call: TRBV7-7; cdr3_aa: CASSTDPRETQYF; cdr3_nt: TGTGCTAGCAGCACGGACCCCCGAGAGACCCAGTACTTC
clone_size: many; j_call: TRBJ2-5; d_call: -; v_call: TRBV19; cdr3_aa: CASSSGMVGETQYF; cdr3_nt: TGTGCCAGTAGTTCAGGGATGGTTGGAGAGACCCAGTACTTC
clone_size: -; j_call: TRBJ2-4; d_call: -; v_call: TRBV5-1; cdr3_aa: CASSFRERGNIQYF; cdr3_nt: TGCGCCAGCAGCTTTAGAGAGAGGGGGAACATTCAGTACTTC
clone_size: few; j_call: TRBJ2-7; d_call: -; v_call: TRBV6-1; cdr3_aa: CASSEIGVHLSYEQYF; cdr3_nt: TGTGCCAGCAGTGAAATCGGTGTACACCTCTCCTACGAGCAGTACTTC
clone_size: few; j_call: TRBJ2-5; d_call: TRBD2; v_call: TRBV7-8; cdr3_aa: CASSASRLAGGPETQYF; cdr3_nt: TGTGCCAGCAGCGCCTCAAGACTAGCGGGGGGGCCGGAGACCCAGTACTTC
clone_size: many; j_call: TRBJ2-4; d_call: -; v_call: TRBV6-1; cdr3_aa: CASSETGRRGGTDIQYF; cdr3_nt: TGTGCCAGCAGTGAAACGGGAAGGCGTGGGGGCACGGACATTCAGTACTTC
clone_size: many; j_call: TRBJ2-5; d_call: -; v_call: TRBV6-2/TRBV6-3; cdr3_aa: CASSYSSGGVETQYF; cdr3_nt: TGTGCCAGCAGTTACTCATCGGGGGGCGTGGAGACCCAGTACTTC
clone_size: few; j_call: TRBJ2-5; d_call: -; v_call: TRBV12-3/TRBV12-4; cdr3_aa: CASLGETQYF; cdr3_nt: TGTGCCAGCCTTGGGGAGACCCAGTACTTC
clone_size: many; j_call: TRBJ2-5; d_call: -; v_call: TRBV27; cdr3_aa: CASSLQGDQETQYF; cdr3_nt: TGTGCCAGCAGTTTACAAGGGGACCAAGAGACCCAGTACTTC
clone_size: -; j_call: TRBJ2-7; d_call: -; v_call: TRBV12-5; cdr3_aa: CASGLVQGLGIYGQYF; cdr3_nt: TGTGCTAGTGGTTTGGTACAGGGACTGGGGATTTACGGGCAGTACTTC
clone_size: many; j_call: TRBJ2-7; d_call: -; v_call: TRBV18; cdr3_aa: CASSPGTLGTYEQYF; cdr3_nt: TGTGCCAGCTCACCGGGGACACTTGGGACCTACGAGCAGTACTTC
clone_size: many; j_call: TRBJ1-2; d_call: -; v_call: TRBV19; cdr3_aa: CASTPQGSYGYTF; cdr3_nt: TGTGCCAGTACCCCACAGGGATCCTATGGCTACACCTTC
clone_size: many; j_call: TRBJ2-7; d_call: TRBD2; v_call: TRBV27; cdr3_aa: CASSLAATYEQYF; cdr3_nt: TGTGCCAGCAGTCTAGCGGCTACCTACGAGCAGTACTTC
clone_size: many; j_call: TRBJ1-5; d_call: -; v_call: TRBV6-2/TRBV6-3; cdr3_aa: CASSSHEGVGNQPQHF; cdr3_nt: TGTGCCAGCAGCTCGCATGAGGGGGTTGGCAATCAGCCCCAACATTTT
clone_size: few; j_call: TRBJ1-4; d_call: -; v_call: TRBV18; cdr3_aa: CASSPGHRDFEKLFF; cdr3_nt: TGTGCCAGCTCACCAGGACACAGGGATTTTGAAAAACTGTTTTTT
clone_size: few; j_call: TRBJ1-2; d_call: -; v_call: TRBV9; cdr3_aa: CASSPSLGTPNYGYTF; cdr3_nt: TGTGCCAGCAGCCCCAGCCTGGGGACACCCAACTATGGCTACACCTTC
clone_size: many; j_call: TRBJ1-1; d_call: TRBD1; v_call: TRBV6-5; cdr3_aa: CASSFPGQKNTEAFF; cdr3_nt: TGTGCCAGCAGTTTTCCGGGACAGAAAAACACTGAAGCTTTCTTT